Here is one T cell receptor beta chain with its context. The data stem from a study of blood T cell repertoires in COVID-19. Produced via immunoSEQ multiplex PCR; TCRdb's table is partial and in-frame only. The data contain roughly 49,000 clones, 83% of them singletons. The CDR3 covers 15 residues. Trimming removed 0 bases at V and 10 bases at J, with 19 bases between. CDR1 and CDR2 from the germline V gene are SGHRS and YFSETQ. Sequenced input: peripheral blood. The clonotype was recovered from a man aged 35 to 55 with acute or convalescent COVID-19. The rearrangement joins TRBV5-1 to TRBJ1-1; perhaps TRBD1 as D (5 bases). The CDR3 region has the DNA TGCGCCAGCAGCTTGGGAGAAGGGGAACGCCGCGGAGCTTTCTTT. It codes for CASSLGEGERRGAFF.